These T cell receptor beta chains were read from a single sample in a study of vaccination effects on CD4 cells after COVID-19. The antigens of these receptors remain unknown. Libraries were prepared by immunoSEQ multiplex PCR; TCRdb keeps only in-frame clonotypes and omits some of them. Among roughly 35,000 clones listed, 73% were seen once. Sequencing was performed on CD4+ T cells from PBMCs cultured with HCoV-OC43 spike peptides, taken before COVID-19 vaccination. The receptors stem from a human donor who received a COVID-19 vaccine. CDR3s include the opening cysteine and the closing phenylalanine or tryptophan. Fields, in order: clone size, D gene, CDR3 length, J gene, V gene, CDR3 protein, CDR3 DNA. D genes are given only for firm matches. The size field is filled for only some rows; it gives once, few, many or a size class.

clone size: .
D gene: .
CDR3 length: 12
J gene: TRBJ1-1
V gene: TRBV12-3/TRBV12-4
CDR3 protein: CASSGGGTEAFF
CDR3 DNA: TGTGCCAGCTCCGGGGGCGGCACTGAAGCTTTCTTT

clone size: .
D gene: TRBD1
CDR3 length: 13
J gene: TRBJ2-7
V gene: TRBV30
CDR3 protein: CAWSVGTAYEQYF
CDR3 DNA: TGTGCCTGGAGTGTAGGGACAGCCTACGAGCAGTACTTC

clone size: .
D gene: TRBD2
CDR3 length: 17
J gene: TRBJ2-7
V gene: TRBV28
CDR3 protein: CASSLYLGLAGRYEQYF
CDR3 DNA: TGTGCCAGCAGTTTATACCTCGGACTAGCGGGAAGGTACGAGCAGTACTTC

clone size: .
D gene: .
CDR3 length: 13
J gene: TRBJ1-2
V gene: TRBV27
CDR3 protein: CASSSQGFGGYTF
CDR3 DNA: TGTGCCAGCAGTTCTCAGGGTTTCGGTGGCTACACCTTC

clone size: .
D gene: TRBD1
CDR3 length: 14
J gene: TRBJ1-2
V gene: TRBV6-5
CDR3 protein: CASSYGTGNYGYTF
CDR3 DNA: TGTGCCAGCAGTTACGGGACAGGGAACTATGGCTACACCTTC

clone size: .
D gene: .
CDR3 length: 11
J gene: TRBJ1-1
V gene: TRBV19
CDR3 protein: CASRSEGRAFF
CDR3 DNA: TGTGCCAGTAGATCGGAGGGGCGAGCTTTCTTT

clone size: .
D gene: .
CDR3 length: 14
J gene: TRBJ1-2
V gene: TRBV4-2
CDR3 protein: CASSQVGRGTGYTF
CDR3 DNA: TGTGCCAGCAGCCAAGTTGGGAGAGGGACTGGCTACACCTTC

clone size: .
D gene: .
CDR3 length: 13
J gene: TRBJ1-1
V gene: TRBV5-4
CDR3 protein: CASSLQGNTEAFF
CDR3 DNA: TGTGCCAGCAGCTTGCAAGGGAACACTGAAGCTTTCTTT

clone size: few
D gene: .
CDR3 length: 16
J gene: TRBJ1-1
V gene: TRBV10-3
CDR3 protein: CAIRGRQDLRGTEAFF
CDR3 DNA: TGTGCCATCAGGGGTCGACAGGACTTGAGGGGCACTGAAGCTTTCTTT

clone size: .
D gene: .
CDR3 length: 16
J gene: TRBJ2-5
V gene: TRBV4-1
CDR3 protein: CASSQVLTPVSKTQYF
CDR3 DNA: TGCGCCAGCAGCCAAGTATTGACCCCGGTTTCGAAGACCCAGTACTTC

clone size: .
D gene: .
CDR3 length: 15
J gene: TRBJ1-5
V gene: TRBV19
CDR3 protein: CATRRGPGGNQPQHF
CDR3 DNA: TGTGCCACCAGACGGGGTCCGGGAGGCAATCAGCCCCAGCATTTT

clone size: .
D gene: .
CDR3 length: 15
J gene: TRBJ2-7
V gene: TRBV6-6
CDR3 protein: CASSDSASNSYEQYF
CDR3 DNA: TGTGCCAGCAGCGACAGCGCCTCCAATTCCTACGAGCAGTACTTC

clone size: few
D gene: .
CDR3 length: 14
J gene: TRBJ1-6
V gene: TRBV9
CDR3 protein: CASSGSSYNSPLHF
CDR3 DNA: TGTGCCAGCAGCGGGAGCTCCTATAATTCACCCCTCCACTTT

clone size: .
D gene: TRBD2
CDR3 length: 10
J gene: TRBJ2-3
V gene: TRBV30
CDR3 protein: CAWSSGAQYF
CDR3 DNA: TGTGCCTGGAGTAGCGGGGCGCAGTATTTT